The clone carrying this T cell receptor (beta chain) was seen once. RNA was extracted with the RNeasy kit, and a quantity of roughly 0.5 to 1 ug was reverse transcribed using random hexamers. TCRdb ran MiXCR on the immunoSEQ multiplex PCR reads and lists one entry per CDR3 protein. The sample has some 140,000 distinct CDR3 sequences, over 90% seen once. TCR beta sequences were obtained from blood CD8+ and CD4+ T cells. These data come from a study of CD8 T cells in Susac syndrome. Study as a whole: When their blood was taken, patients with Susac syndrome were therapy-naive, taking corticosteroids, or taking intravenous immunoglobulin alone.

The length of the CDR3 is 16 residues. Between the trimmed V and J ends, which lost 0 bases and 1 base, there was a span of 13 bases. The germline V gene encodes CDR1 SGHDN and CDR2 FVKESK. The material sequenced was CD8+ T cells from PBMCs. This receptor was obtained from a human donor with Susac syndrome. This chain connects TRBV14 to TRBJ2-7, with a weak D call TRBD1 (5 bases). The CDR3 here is CASSQETAGQSYEQYF. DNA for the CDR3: TGTGCCAGCAGCCAAGAGACGGCAGGGCAGTCCTACGAGCAGTACTTC.